The 9 T cell receptor beta chains below come from one sample, sequenced in a study of neurological immune-mediated disorders. The time point was: longitudinal time-point 2. From the 5' RACE reads, TCRdb called clonotypes with MiXCR, one entry per CDR3 protein. The table lists roughly 60,000 distinct CDR3 sequences, around a tenth of them singletons. The sample consisted of PBMCs. These receptors came from a man aged 25 to 45 in good health.

By share of the sample, this clonotype is medium-sized. The chain couples TRBV29-1 to TRBJ2-1; 12 nucleotides align to TRBD1. This CDR3 comprises 13 residues. J was trimmed by 11 bases and V by 6 bases; bases with no gene match: 8. CDR1 and CDR2 from the germline V gene are SQVTM and ANQGSEA. CDR3 region: CSVMKGTGGKQFF. The CDR3 bases are TGCAGCGTCATGAAGGGGACAGGGGGCAAGCAGTTCTTC.

This clonotype was seen ten or more times. The V and J genes are TRBV5-1 and TRBJ2-2; 8 bases line up with TRBD1. V lost 4 bases, J lost 6 bases, and 14 bases stayed unmatched. Germline V gene lookup returns CDR1 SGHRS and CDR2 YFSETQ. The CDR3 is made up of 17 amino acids. The CDR3 loop is CASSPFQGAGKPGELFF. The CDR3 DNA sequence: TGCGCCAGCAGCCCTTTTCAGGGGGCGGGGAAGCCCGGGGAGCTGTTTTTT.

There are many counts of this clonotype. This rearrangement joins TRBV5-1 to TRBJ2-7; no clear D gene. The V gene's germline CDR1 is SGHRS and CDR2 YFSETQ. The CDR3 runs 13 residues. Trimming shortened V by 4 bases and J by 3 bases, and 11 bases separated the two germline ends. The CDR3 reads CASSPGPIYEQYF. In DNA form, the CDR3 reads TGCGCCAGCAGCCCTGGACCGATCTACGAGCAGTACTTC.

This clonotype was detected many times. The V gene is TRBV11-2, the J gene TRBJ2-7; possible D gene TRBD2, 5 bases. Germline V lookup: CDR1 SGHAT, CDR2 FQNNGV. Trimming left V 1 base short and J 7 bases short, with 17 bases between. This CDR3 contains 15 residues. In DNA, the CDR3 is TGTGCCAGCAGCTTAGGGGCGACGGGGTTAGGAGAGCAGTACTTC. Translating it yields CASSLGATGLGEQYF.

This clonotype showed up many times. The chain combines TRBV7-8 with TRBJ2-7; 7 bases map to TRBD1. After removal of 5 bases from V and 3 bases from J, the junction contained 13 bases not matched to a gene. Germline CDR1 SGHVS, CDR2 FQNEAQ. The CDR3 has 16 residues. In nucleotides, the CDR3 is TGTGCCAGCAGCCCACCGAGGGCAGGGGGTATCTACGAGCAGTACTTC. As protein: CASSPPRAGGIYEQYF. The entire variable domain, with the rest obtained from reference TRBV7-8 and TRBJ2-7, is as follows: GAGVSQSPRYKVAKRGQDVALRCDPISGHVSLFWYQQALGQGPEFLTYFQNEAQLDKSGLPSDRFFAERPEGSVSTLKIQRTQQEDSAVYLCASSPPRAGGIYEQYFGPGTRLTVT.

This clonotype was seen many times. For the CDR3, the DNA is TGCGCCAGCAGCTCCCGGTCGGGACAGGACCAAGAGACCCAGTACTTC. Its protein is CASSSRSGQDQETQYF. This rearrangement joins TRBV4-1 to TRBJ2-5; TRBD1 agrees at 8 bases. This CDR3 contains 16 residues. J was trimmed by 0 bases and V by 5 bases; bases with no gene match: 8. Germline V gives CDR1 MGHRA, CDR2 YSYEKL.

This clonotype was picked up many times. This chain uses TRBV28 with TRBJ2-7; TRBD2 matches at 10 bases. Trimming took 6 bases from V and 1 from J; bases not matched to a gene: 6. CDR1 MDHEN and CDR2 SYDVKM come from the germline V gene. The CDR3 totals 15 residues. CDR3 protein: CASSSSGRSSYEQYF. The DNA for the CDR3 is TGTGCCAGCAGCAGTAGCGGGAGGAGTTCCTACGAGCAGTACTTC.

This clonotype was counted at least ten times. The V gene is TRBV7-8, the J gene TRBJ2-2; D unresolved. V was clipped by 1 base and J by 5 bases, with 11 bases between them. Looked up from germline, CDR1 is SGHVS and CDR2 is FQNEAQ. The CDR3 sequence is 15 residues long. CDR3 loop: CASSLERPPTGELFF. CDR3 in DNA: TGTGCCAGCAGCTTAGAAAGGCCGCCAACCGGGGAGCTGTTTTTT.

Ten or more counts support this clonotype. The gene calls are TRBV28 and TRBJ2-2; no clear D. The CDR3 extends over 16 amino acids. The V and J ends lost 3 bases and 0 bases respectively, with 11 bases between them. In germline, CDR1 is MDHEN, CDR2 SYDVKM. The CDR3: CASSFFVGTNTGELFF. The CDR3 DNA sequence: TGTGCCAGCAGTTTTTTTGTAGGTACGAACACCGGGGAGCTGTTTTTT.